The T cell receptor (beta chain) described here comes from a study of long-term antiretroviral therapy in people with HIV. On this clone itself: Antigen unknown.

With 7 bases removed from V and 13 bases from J, the gap between germline ends came to 22 bases. The germline CDR1 and CDR2 sequences are MDHEN and SYDVKM. There are 13 residues in the CDR3. They ran version v3.0 of the immunoSEQ assay at survey level. Libraries were prepared by immunoSEQ multiplex PCR; TCRdb keeps only in-frame clonotypes and omits some of them. The sample has roughly 30,000 clones; approximately 90% are singletons. Whole-study findings and limits: Against controls, HIV repertoires showed narrower ranges of CDR3 length. Possibly under older ART regimens, blood was drawn between the mid-2000s and the late 2010s.

The United States was where all participants with HIV were treated. Sequencing was performed on unsorted PBMCs, taken 1.8 years after starting antiretroviral therapy. The source is a woman aged 18-29 years with HIV. The gene calls are TRBV28 and TRBJ1-2; D is perhaps TRBD1 (5 bases). The CDR3, as DNA: TGTGCCAGCACCCCGGGACCCGGGACGGCACTCACCTTC. This codes for CASTPGPGTALTF.